Listed here are 3 T cell receptor beta chains from one sample, sequenced in a study of shared clonotypes between healthy human individuals. Profiling relied on immunoSEQ multiplex PCR, and the TCRdb table lists in-frame clones only, not all of them. The sample holds millions of clones; approximately 95% are singletons and the top ten take more than 0.1%. The specimen sequenced was naive CD4+ T cells sorted from blood. Subset described: CD45RA+ positively selected. These receptors were obtained from a man between 18 and 29 years old in good health.

About this clone: The same CDR3 arises from other DNA sequences in this sample as well. The chain links TRBV5-1 to TRBJ1-1; tentative D call: TRBD1 (6 bases). The germline CDR1 and CDR2 sequences are SGHRS and YFSETQ. The CDR3 extends over 16 amino acids. V shed 0 bases and J shed 0 bases, with 12 bases lying between them. This CDR3 is CASSLEGVLMNTEAFF. In DNA form, the CDR3 reads TGCGCCAGCAGCTTGGAGGGGGTCTTAATGAACACTGAAGCTTTCTTT.

The gene calls are TRBV12-2 and TRBJ1-2; the table calls TRBD1, which could not be checked here. TRBV12-2 is tagged as a pseudogene. The CDR3 is made up of 18 amino acids. The CDR3 DNA is TGTGCAAGTCGCTTAGTTTCGTGGGGGCACCCCCTCTTTTATGGCTACACCTTC. This gives the protein CASRLVSWGHPLFYGYTF.

V gene TRBV19 combines with J gene TRBJ2-7; D gene unclear. Germline CDR1 is LNHDA and CDR2 is SQIVND (reference sequence). The CDR3 has 14 amino acids. With 3 bases removed from V and 4 bases from J, the gap between germline ends came to 13 bases. This CDR3 reads CASSIGKAVYEQYF. The CDR3, as DNA: TGTGCCAGTAGTATCGGTAAGGCCGTATACGAGCAGTACTTC. Full variable domain (missing parts from reference TRBV19 and TRBJ2-7): DGGITQSPKYLFRKEGQNVTLSCEQNLNHDAMYWYRQDPGQGLRLIYYSQIVNDFQKGDIAEGYSVSREKKESFPLTVTSAQKNPTAFYLCASSIGKAVYEQYFGPGTRLTVT.